The rows below give T cell receptor beta chains drawn from one sample of a study of T-cell reconstitution after alpha-beta-depleted transplantation in children. Using its own MiXCR run on the PCR reads, TCRdb lists one record per CDR3 protein. The table shows about 600,000 distinct CDR3 sequences, with under 12% occurring only once. The sequences come from PBMCs from the stem cell graft donor, collected from the stem cell graft. These receptors were collected from a human donor who donated a stem cell graft to a child with acute myeloid leukemia. Both conserved end residues are part of each CDR3. The order of the fields is CDR3 DNA, CDR3 protein, J gene, clone size, CDR3 length, V gene, D gene. The D gene is left open where the match is weak. Some rows mark clone size as missing; the rest say once, few, many or name a class of expanded clone.

TGTGCCAGCAGTTTACCCATGGACAATAGTTCACCCCTCCACTTT,CASSLPMDNSSPLHF,TRBJ1-6,.,15,TRBV28,.
TGTGCCACCAGCAGGAGGGCCGCCTACGAGCAGTACTTC,CATSRRAAYEQYF,TRBJ2-7,few,13,TRBV15,.
TGCAGCCTATTAGCGGGAGGGTCAAAGACAGATACGCAGTATTTT,CSLLAGGSKTDTQYF,TRBJ2-3,many,15,TRBV29-1,TRBD2
TGCAGCGTTGAAGTGGGACATTTCTACGAGCAGTACTTC,CSVEVGHFYEQYF,TRBJ2-7,.,13,TRBV29-1,.
TGTGCCAGCAATCCCTATCTAGTCTCGACCTACAATGAGCAGTTCTTC,CASNPYLVSTYNEQFF,TRBJ2-1,few,16,TRBV6-1,.
TGTGCCAGCAGTGGAATTTCTAGCGGGGGGGTGAAGACCCAGTACTTC,CASSGISSGGVKTQYF,TRBJ2-5,many,16,TRBV27,TRBD2
TGTGCCAGCAGTTTGATTGCAGGGGCAGAGCTGTTTTTT,CASSLIAGAELFF,TRBJ1-4,.,13,TRBV12-3/TRBV12-4,.
TGTGCCAGCAAGAGCCCCCGGGATCACTTCGGGAGTGAGCAGTTCTTC,CASKSPRDHFGSEQFF,TRBJ2-1,.,16,TRBV2,.
TGTGCCAGCAGCTTCTCGGAGAACAATGAGCAGTTCTTC,CASSFSENNEQFF,TRBJ2-1,many,13,TRBV7-3,.
TGTGCCAGCAGCCAAGGGGGTCTTTCTGGGGCCAACGTCCTGACTTTC,CASSQGGLSGANVLTF,TRBJ2-6,.,16,TRBV3-1,.
TGCAGCGTTTCTAAGGACTACGGCACAGATACGCAGTATTTT,CSVSKDYGTDTQYF,TRBJ2-3,.,14,TRBV29-1,.
TGCAGTGCCAACGAGCGTGGGACTCCTCGAGAGCAGTTCTTC,CSANERGTPREQFF,TRBJ2-1,many,14,TRBV20-1,.
TGTGCCTGGAGTGTAAGGACAGGGCGGTACGAGCAGTACTTC,CAWSVRTGRYEQYF,TRBJ2-7,.,14,TRBV30,TRBD1
TGCGCCAGCAGCTCAAGACTGAGCTCCTACAATGAGCAGTTCTTC,CASSSRLSSYNEQFF,TRBJ2-1,many,15,TRBV5-1,.
TGCAGTGCTAGATACCTAGCGGGGGGGGTCTCCTACAATGAGCAGTTCTTC,CSARYLAGGVSYNEQFF,TRBJ2-1,.,17,TRBV20-1,TRBD2
TGTGCCAGCAGCCCCTCGACTAGCGGGAGCTACAATGAGCAGTTCTTC,CASSPSTSGSYNEQFF,TRBJ2-1,.,16,TRBV11-1,TRBD2
TGTGCCAGCAGCTTAGCGAAGTACGAGCAGTACTTC,CASSLAKYEQYF,TRBJ2-7,many,12,TRBV7-8,.
TGTGCCAGCAGGCGGACCGGGACTCGATACACCGGGGAGCTGTTTTTT,CASRRTGTRYTGELFF,TRBJ2-2,few,16,TRBV28,.
TGTGCCAGCAGCTTTAGACGCCCTTCTAGCACAGATACGCAGTATTTT,CASSFRRPSSTDTQYF,TRBJ2-3,many,16,TRBV7-2,.
TGTGCCAGCAGTTCAGAGCGGTGGGGCTCCTACAATGAGCAGTTCTTC,CASSSERWGSYNEQFF,TRBJ2-1,.,16,TRBV12-3/TRBV12-4,.
TGTGCCAGCAGAATGACAGGGGCAATCGGGGAGCTGTTTTTT,CASRMTGAIGELFF,TRBJ2-2,.,14,TRBV12-3/TRBV12-4,TRBD1
TGCAGTGCTAGCCCGGTGAAGGGCTCCTACAATGAGCAGTTCTTC,CSASPVKGSYNEQFF,TRBJ2-1,few,15,TRBV20-1,.
TGTGCCAGCAGCTTACTGGTAGCTTCCGCTGAACGCTCTGGAAACACCATATATTTT,CASSLLVASAERSGNTIYF,TRBJ1-3,.,19,TRBV7-8,.
TGTGCCATCAGTGAGTCTGGGACAGGGTTCAGAGAGCAGTACTTC,CAISESGTGFREQYF,TRBJ2-7,many,15,TRBV10-3,TRBD1
TGCAGTGCTAGACCGGGACTAGCGGGAGGGCTCTATACGCAGTATTTT,CSARPGLAGGLYTQYF,TRBJ2-3,few,16,TRBV20-1,TRBD2
TGCGGCGTTGTAGGGGGAGGGATGATAGAGACCCAGTACTTC,CGVVGGGMIETQYF,TRBJ2-5,.,14,TRBV29-1,.
TGTGCCATCAGTCCCGGGACCCTTCATCAGCCCCAGCATTTT,CAISPGTLHQPQHF,TRBJ1-5,.,14,TRBV10-3,.
TGTGCCACCAGTGAGCCAAAGAACAATGAGCAGTTCTTC,CATSEPKNNEQFF,TRBJ2-1,many,13,TRBV24-1,.
TGTGCCAGCAGTTGGAGCGGGAGTTCAGATGAGCAGTTCTTC,CASSWSGSSDEQFF,TRBJ2-1,few,14,TRBV12-3/TRBV12-4,TRBD2
TGTGCCAGCAGCCGCCCCCCCGGGAACACCATATATTTT,CASSRPPGNTIYF,TRBJ1-3,few,13,TRBV7-9,.
TGCAGTGGGGTGGGGACAGGGGGTAATGAGCAGTTCTTC,CSGVGTGGNEQFF,TRBJ2-1,many,13,TRBV20-1,TRBD1
TGTGCCAGCAGCTTGGTGCAGGGGTGGCATGGCTACACCTTC,CASSLVQGWHGYTF,TRBJ1-2,many,14,TRBV5-6,.
TGTGCCACCAGCAGGGCCATAAAGATCTACGAGCAGTACTTC,CATSRAIKIYEQYF,TRBJ2-7,few,14,TRBV15,.
TGTGCCACCAGTGATTATGCGGGGACCCAAGAGACCCAGTACTTC,CATSDYAGTQETQYF,TRBJ2-5,.,15,TRBV24-1,.
TGTGCCAGCAGTTGGACAGAGAGTAACTATGGCTACACCTTC,CASSWTESNYGYTF,TRBJ1-2,many,14,TRBV6-5,.
TGTGCCACCAGTGATACTAGCCCGGGGATGGGGAATGAGCAGTTCTTC,CATSDTSPGMGNEQFF,TRBJ2-1,.,16,TRBV24-1,.
TGTGCCAGCAGTGGGGCAGGGGGGCCCGCTACAGCCACCGGGGAGCTGTTTTTT,CASSGAGGPATATGELFF,TRBJ2-2,few,18,TRBV12-3/TRBV12-4,.
TGTGCCACCAGCAGAGAACTAGCGGGAGTTAGTGAGCAGTTCTTC,CATSRELAGVSEQFF,TRBJ2-1,.,15,TRBV15,TRBD2
TGTGCCAGCAGCCAAGCGGGGGCGCTTGGGGAGACCCAGTACTTC,CASSQAGALGETQYF,TRBJ2-5,.,15,TRBV4-2,.
TGTGCCAGCAGCTTATCGGGACTAGCGGCTAGCACAGATACGCAGTATTTT,CASSLSGLAASTDTQYF,TRBJ2-3,few,17,TRBV7-3,TRBD2
TGCGCCAGCAGCTTGGGACTAGCGGGAGTAGGTTACGAGCAGTACTTC,CASSLGLAGVGYEQYF,TRBJ2-7,many,16,TRBV5-1,TRBD2
TGCAGTGCCGCATACAGTTCCAACTATGGCTACACCTTC,CSAAYSSNYGYTF,TRBJ1-2,few,13,TRBV20-1,.
TGTGCCAGCAGTTACACTAGCGTCCTGTATGAGCAGTTCTTC,CASSYTSVLYEQFF,TRBJ2-1,.,14,TRBV6-2/TRBV6-3,TRBD2
TGTGCCAGCAGTCACAACAGGGGGCCGGTCATGAACACTGAAGCTTTCTTT,CASSHNRGPVMNTEAFF,TRBJ1-1,.,17,TRBV27,TRBD1
TGCAGCGTTTGGGGGACAGGGGGCTCCTCCTACAATGAGCAGTTCTTC,CSVWGTGGSSYNEQFF,TRBJ2-1,many,16,TRBV29-1,TRBD1
TGCAGTGCTAGTGCCGGGACAGGGGCCACCGGGGAGCTGTTTTTT,CSASAGTGATGELFF,TRBJ2-2,few,15,TRBV20-1,TRBD1
TGTGCCAGCAGTCCGGGCAATAAGAAGGAAGCTTTCTTT,CASSPGNKKEAFF,TRBJ1-1,.,13,TRBV7-9,.
TGCAGCGTTGGGGCGGGTGAGACCCAGTACTTC,CSVGAGETQYF,TRBJ2-5,few,11,TRBV29-1,.
TGCGCCAGTTCGTCGGGGGTGATGGAGACCCAGTACTTC,CASSSGVMETQYF,TRBJ2-5,many,13,TRBV5-1,.
TGTGCCACCAGCAGAGACAGGGGGCTCGGTGAGCAGTTCTTC,CATSRDRGLGEQFF,TRBJ2-1,many,14,TRBV15,TRBD1
TGTGCCAGCTCAACTGGACAGGGGGTCTCTGGAAACACCATATATTTT,CASSTGQGVSGNTIYF,TRBJ1-3,few,16,TRBV18,TRBD1
TGTGCCAGCAGCCAAGAGGACAGGGGAGACACAGATACGCAGTATTTT,CASSQEDRGDTDTQYF,TRBJ2-3,many,16,TRBV3-1,TRBD1
TGCAGCGCCGTCAGGGGGGCGAACACCGGGGAGCTGTTTTTT,CSAVRGANTGELFF,TRBJ2-2,many,14,TRBV29-1,.
TGTGCCAGCAGTCTCGGGACAGACCTCTTCACCTACGAGCAGTACTTC,CASSLGTDLFTYEQYF,TRBJ2-7,few,16,TRBV12-3/TRBV12-4,TRBD1
TGCAGTGCTAGTCAAGGGGGCGCTGGCAACACCATATATTTT,CSASQGGAGNTIYF,TRBJ1-3,few,14,TRBV20-1,TRBD1
TGTGCCAGCAGCCCGAGAAGGGAGGCCTACAATGAGCAGTTCTTC,CASSPRREAYNEQFF,TRBJ2-1,many,15,TRBV3-1,.
TGCGCCAGCAGCTTGGAAACGGGTTCTGAAGCTTTCTTT,CASSLETGSEAFF,TRBJ1-1,few,13,TRBV5-1,.
TGCAGTGCTAAAGCTTTCAATCAGCCCCAGCATTTT,CSAKAFNQPQHF,TRBJ1-5,few,12,TRBV20-1,.
TGTGCCAGCAGTTTATGGTCGGGAGGGCCGGATACGCAGTATTTT,CASSLWSGGPDTQYF,TRBJ2-3,.,15,TRBV12-3/TRBV12-4,TRBD2